The source of this T cell receptor (beta chain) is a study of blood T cells in healthy people across ages (dated by TCRdb to the mid-2010s). About the investigation overall: In model experiments, template switching captured about one uniquely barcoded TCR beta cDNA molecule for every two T cells. To track age-related changes in TCR beta repertoire diversity, the study relied on deep sequencing normalized with unique cDNA molecular identifiers. The donors were split into four age groups: young (average roughly 15 years), middle-aged (39), aged (roughly 60) and long-lived (over 80). Donors of different ages were randomly distributed across sequencing lanes to avoid experimental bias. For two donors (one aged 18 to 30 and one aged 80 or older), the study analyzed two additional independent replicas of 1 million unique cDNA reads from the same blood draw.

Library method: 5' RACE. For sequencing, an Illumina HiSeq 2500 was employed. A second PCR of about 6 to 12 cycles was run with a J-beta primer mix and a sample-barcoded 5' primer. A unique molecular identifier was introduced onto each TCR beta cDNA molecule by a template-switch 5' adaptor carrying 12 random nucleotides. Each sample yielded at least 2.5 million CDR3-containing paired-end reads. All of the RNA was converted into first-strand cDNA using the Mint cDNA synthesis kit, with a TRBC-specific oligonucleotide serving as the primer. After uracil-DNA glycosylase treatment, a first 18-cycle PCR used universal primers M1SS and BC2_uni_R on all cDNA. Per the source publication's procedure: For normalization, 1 million high-quality reads, each with a distinct molecular identifier, were randomly selected from each sample. Reads sharing molecular identifiers were discarded rather than binned into consensus sequences. MiTCR, set to a Q25 quality threshold and the strictest error-elimination algorithm, was used for CDR3 identification, clonotype clustering and error correction. A nonparametric unseen species model using Euler transformation provided a lower-bound estimate of total TCR beta diversity. TCRdb passed the public sequencing reads through fastp at Q25 and MiXCR, retaining productive beta sequences. Each CDR3 protein appears once, grouped with its most common genes and DNA. What appears here as the V and J calls and clone size reflects TCRdb's work, not the paper's. The sample table holds hundreds of thousands of distinct CDR3 sequences, of which approximately 39% were seen once. The leading ten clones occupy 20% of the sample.

The 39 donors, aged about 6 to 100 years, were systemically healthy Caucasian individuals from Russia. Around 10 milliliters of peripheral blood were collected from each donor into EDTA-treated Vacutainer tubes. Ficoll-Paque density-gradient centrifugation was used to isolate PBMCs, with at least 7 million per sample. Total RNA was extracted from PBMCs with Trizol reagent, with at least 6 micrograms obtained per sample. The percentages of naive CD45RAhigh/CD27high T cells were determined by flow cytometry on a PBMC aliquot from every donor. Points the paper makes about the study in general: Conclusive comparison of naive and antigen-experienced compartments was prevented by the profiling of bulk unsorted PBMCs. The percentage of naive T cells measured by flow cytometry correlated strongly with observed TCR beta diversity. Estimates of total diversity based on one million sequenced T cells were considered lower bounds and underestimates. Donor CMV infection status was unknown, potentially confounding age-related changes in expanded clonotypes. Observed TCR beta diversity per million T cells fell roughly linearly with age, and a significant reduction was already apparent by age about 36. Compared with the aged group, the long-lived group had more naive CD4+ T cells, fewer expanded clones and increased TCR diversity, suggesting age selection.

As to this clonotype: The target of this receptor is not known. No much larger clonotype is one base removed from it; base qualities were not supplied.

The germline V gene (reference sequence) supplies CDR1 DFQATT and CDR2 SNEGSKA. The CDR3, cysteine through phenylalanine, is 14 amino acids long. The DNA shown is the 42-base CDR3, in frame from base 1. Cut back by 4 bases and 13 bases, the V and J ends lie 23 bases apart. The TCR comes from an older woman in good health. The V and J segments used are TRBV20-1 and TRBJ2-1; possibly the D gene is TRBD2, per 5 matching bases. The sample taken for sequencing was blood. The CDR3 reads CSAMFYTGGETQFF. The DNA sequence is as follows: TGCAGTGCTATGTTTTACACCGGAGGAGAGACCCAGTTCTTC.